This TCR beta chain was profiled in a study of blood T cell repertoires in COVID-19. Study in general: Sources were T cells, B-cell-depleted T cells, or PBMCs; the material itself was cDNA or gDNA.

Authors' processing steps: Estimates of nucleated cell counts were drawn from the amplification of reference gene primers. Sequenced by immunoSEQ multiplex PCR; TCRdb stores in-frame clones only, minus some. From that table come the V and J calls and clone size; the DNA was used to work out D and trimming. The sample yields some 65,000 clones, more than 65% seen once. Specimen: peripheral blood. The clonotype was recovered from a woman between 70 and 85 years old with acute or convalescent COVID-19.

CDR3 sequence reads: CASLMWGAGELFF. CDR3 nucleotide sequence: TGTGCCAGCCTGATGTGGGGGGCCGGGGAGCTGTTTTTT. This chain uses TRBV6-5 with TRBJ2-2; tentatively, D is TRBD2 (6 bases). CDR1 MNHEY and CDR2 SVGAGI come from the germline V gene. The CDR3 totals 13 residues. With 8 bases removed from V and 6 bases from J, the gap between germline ends came to 13 bases.